One sample yielded the 21 T cell receptor beta chains listed below, sequenced in a study of Ad26.COV2.S vaccination and SARS-CoV-2 variants (dated by TCRdb to the early 2020s). The library was made by the immunoSEQ multiplex PCR assay. TCRdb holds this immuneACCESS table with in-frame rearrangements only. Some clones are missing; in checked studies, unresolved V genes explain under half, and the rest has no known cause. The sample table contains 450,000 to 550,000 clones; only one count was recorded for 80% to 90% of them. Around 1.6% of the sample rests with the top ten. This specimen's treatment or condition label, per the study, means: roughly 18 received Ad26.COV2.S at low or high dose, single or two shots; about 5 received placebo; per-sample allocation not given. Repertoires of vaccine and placebo recipients were sequenced from samples collected on day 63 after the first injection. The sample consisted of peripheral blood, taken in a trial of Ad26.COV2.S vaccine versus placebo. These receptor sequences come from a person between 18 and 60 years old who received the Ad26.COV2.S COVID-19 vaccine or a placebo.

The gene calls are TRBV18 and TRBJ1-4; a weak D match, TRBD1 (5 bases). Deletions cut 3 bases from V and 4 bases from J, with 15 bases between. The CDR3 is 16 residues long. Germline CDR1 reads KGHSH; CDR2 reads LQKENI. The DNA for the CDR3 is TGTGCCAGCTCACCCGACCGAGCGGGGGTTAATGAAAAACTGTTTTTT. Amino acid sequence: CASSPDRAGVNEKLFF. The variable domain in full, with the rest retrieved from reference TRBV18 and TRBJ1-4, is NAGVMQNPRHLVRRRGQEARLRCSPMKGHSHVYWYRQLPEEGLKFMVYLQKENIIDESGMPKERFSAEFPKEGPSILRIQQVVRGDSAAYFCASSPDRAGVNEKLFFGSGTQLSVL.

The chain uses TRBV5-1 and TRBJ2-7; 7 bases are a match to TRBD1. Germline CDR1 reads SGHRS; CDR2 reads YFSETQ. V trimming: 1 base; J trimming: 4 bases; junction bases outside the gene matches: 8. The CDR3 is 15 amino acids. Here the CDR3 reads CASSLLRGLGYEQYF. In nucleotides, the CDR3 is TGCGCCAGCAGCTTGCTGAGGGGGCTCGGGTACGAGCAGTACTTC.

The chain joins TRBV3-1 (or the pseudogene TRBV3-2) to TRBJ2-2; D not certain. The CDR3 totals 13 residues. V was cut by 1 base and J by 6 bases, with 6 bases left in between. From germline, CDR1 is LGHDT and CDR2 YNNKEL (reference sequence). The CDR3 is CASSQARPGELFF. DNA of the CDR3: TGTGCCAGCAGCCAAGCGCGTCCCGGGGAGCTGTTTTTT.

The rearrangement links TRBV15 to TRBJ2-7, with 8 bases aligning to TRBD1. The V gene's germline CDR1 is LNHNV and CDR2 YYDKDF (reference sequence). The length of the CDR3 is 15 residues. Germline trimming cut 1 base from V and 6 bases from J; bases unmatched to any gene: 8. The CDR3 is CATSRGSQGAREQYF. CDR3 DNA: TGTGCCACCAGCAGAGGGTCTCAGGGGGCGCGCGAGCAGTACTTC.

The chain employs TRBV5-1 and TRBJ2-5; D is unresolved. CDR1 SGHRS and CDR2 YFSETQ come from the germline V gene. The V gene lost 3 bases and the J gene lost 3 bases, with 9 bases spanning the gap. There are 13 residues in the CDR3. Here the CDR3 reads CASSSQSEETQYF. The CDR3 DNA is TGCGCCAGCAGCTCGCAATCGGAAGAGACCCAGTACTTC. Full variable domain (missing parts from reference TRBV5-1 and TRBJ2-5): KAGVTQTPRYLIKTRGQQVTLSCSPISGHRSVSWYQQTPGQGLQFLFEYFSETQRNKGNFPGRFSGRQFSNSRSEMNVSTLELGDSALYLCASSSQSEETQYFGPGTRLLVL.

This chain joins TRBV7-3 and TRBJ2-1; D is perhaps TRBD1 (6 bases). Germline loops: CDR1 SGHTA, CDR2 FQGTGA. V lost 2 bases to trimming and J lost 9 bases, with 14 bases between them. The CDR3 spans 14 residues. The CDR3 nucleotides read TGTGCCAGCAGCTTAGGCGACAGGTCGGGTGAGCAGTTCTTC. Its protein product is CASSLGDRSGEQFF.

The chain links TRBV7-9 to TRBJ1-6; D may be TRBD1 (5 bases). V lost 1 base, J lost 0 bases, and 7 bases lay in between. The CDR3 is 16 residues long. Germline CDR1 and CDR2: SEHNR and FQNEAQ (reference sequence). CDR3 bases: TGTGCCAGCAGCTTAGTGAGGGGCTCCTATAATTCACCCCTCCACTTT. This encodes CASSLVRGSYNSPLHF. Full variable domain (remainder filled in from reference TRBV7-9 and TRBJ1-6): DTGVSQNPRHKITKRGQNVTFRCDPISEHNRLYWYRQTLGQGPEFLTYFQNEAQLEKSRLLSDRFSAERPKGSFSTLEIQRTEQGDSAMYLCASSLVRGSYNSPLHFGNGTRLTVT.

The chain carries TRBV18 and TRBJ2-2; TRBD2 matches at 11 bases. Germline V CDR1 and CDR2: KGHSH, LQKENI. Germline trimming cut 3 bases from V and 4 bases from J; bases unmatched to any gene: 7. There are 17 residues in the CDR3. This CDR3 is CASSPNMLAGGTGELFF. As DNA, the CDR3 is TGTGCCAGCTCACCCAATATGCTAGCGGGAGGCACCGGGGAGCTGTTTTTT.

About this clone: One end of the junction does not line up with germline, which may come from a read error. The chain joins TRBV6-2 or TRBV6-3 to TRBJ2-4; D is possibly TRBD1 or TRBD2 (5 bases each). This CDR3 has 15 residues. Germline V CDR1 and CDR2: MNHEY, SVGEGT. The CDR3 sequence is CASSRDGVTATVKDF. The DNA of the CDR3 is TGTGCCAGCAGCCGGGACGGGGTGACAGCTACTGTTAAGGACTTC.

Concerning this clone: The sample contains more than one DNA sequence encoding this CDR3. The genes are TRBV12-3 or TRBV12-4 and TRBJ2-7, with D perhaps TRBD2 (6 bases). Trimming cost V 4 bases and J 4 bases, with 11 bases left between them. The CDR3 is 13 residues long. CDR3 protein: CASSYRGGYEQYF. CDR3 coding DNA: TGTGCCAGCAGTTATAGGGGAGGATACGAGCAGTACTTC.

The V gene is TRBV5-4, the J gene TRBJ2-7; 11 positions agree with TRBD2. The CDR3 extends over 18 amino acids. Germline values: CDR1 SGHNT, CDR2 YYREEE (reference sequence). V lost 3 bases to trimming and J lost 5 bases; unmatched junction nucleotides: 16. CDR3 nucleotides: TGTGCCAGCAGCTCCTTACCGGGACTAGCGGAAGCGCTAGACGAGCAGTACTTC. Amino acid sequence: CASSSLPGLAEALDEQYF. Combining the CDR3 with reference TRBV5-4 and TRBJ2-7 gives the whole variable domain ETGVTQSPTHLIKTRGQQVTLRCSSQSGHNTVSWYQQALGQGPQFIFQYYREEENGRGNFPPRFSGLQFPNYSSELNVNALELDDSALYLCASSSLPGLAEALDEQYFGPGTRLTVT.

CDR3 DNA: TGTGCCAGCAGCCAAACAGGGGACGAGCAGTACTTC. Protein: CASSQTGDEQYF. The chain uses TRBV11-2 and TRBJ2-7, with 7 bases fitting TRBD1. In germline, CDR1 is SGHAT, CDR2 FQNNGV. This CDR3 is built from 12 residues. The V gene end was trimmed by 5 bases and the J gene end by 5 bases; junction bases not matched to a gene: 3.

The chain uses TRBV6-5 and TRBJ1-6; D uncertain. This CDR3 is built from 14 residues. CDR1 is MNHEY and CDR2 is SVGAGI in the germline V gene. Trimming took 0 bases from V and 7 from J, leaving 7 bases between them. CDR3 sequence reads: CASSYSTSNSPLHF. DNA for the CDR3: TGTGCCAGCAGTTACTCGACTTCGAATTCACCCCTCCACTTT.

V and J are TRBV5-5 and TRBJ1-5; a possible D gene is TRBD1 (5 bases). The CDR3 extends over 14 amino acids. The germline V gene encodes CDR1 SGHKS and CDR2 YYEKEE (reference sequence). Trimming stripped 1 base from V and 6 bases from J, with 11 bases between. The CDR3 protein is CASSLTQGFQPQHF. In DNA, the CDR3 is TGTGCCAGCAGCTTGACCCAGGGTTTTCAGCCCCAGCATTTT.

This sequence joins TRBV6-5 and TRBJ2-2; D ambiguous. The CDR3 totals 15 residues. The germline V and J ends were trimmed by 0 bases and 6 bases, with 11 bases remaining between them. The germline CDR1 and CDR2 sequences are MNHEY and SVGAGI. The CDR3 region is CASSYSESSAGELFF. The CDR3 region has the DNA TGTGCCAGCAGTTACTCCGAATCCTCGGCCGGGGAGCTGTTTTTT.

At least ten counts were recorded for this clone. This chain joins TRBV7-2 and TRBJ1-3; D ambiguous. Trimming shortened V by 1 base and J by 8 bases, and 3 bases separated the two germline ends. This CDR3 spans 11 amino acids. Germline CDR1 and CDR2: SGHTA and FQGNSA. The chain's CDR3 is CASSLGDTIYF. The CDR3 nucleotides read TGTGCCAGCAGCTTAGGGGACACCATATATTTT.

CDR3: CASSLMLGGNYGYTF. CDR3 nucleotides: TGTGCCAGCAGTTTGATGTTAGGGGGCAACTATGGCTACACCTTC. The genes are TRBV28 and TRBJ1-2; TRBD1 matches at 7 bases. CDR1 MDHEN and CDR2 SYDVKM come from the germline V gene. After removal of 3 bases from V and 2 bases from J, the junction contained 6 bases not matched to a gene. The CDR3 loop spans 15 amino acids.

The chain links TRBV23-1 to TRBJ1-6, with TRBD1 identical over 7 bases. TRBV23-1 is labeled an ORF, and its function is uncertain. The CDR3 has 16 residues. V lost 4 bases and J lost 11; bases outside the gene matches: 14. CDR3 region: CASSLGTAKLLTPLHF. CDR3 DNA sequence: TGCGCCAGCAGTCTCGGGACAGCCAAGCTCTTAACACCCCTCCACTTT.

The chain carries TRBV13 and TRBJ2-7, with 11 positions matching TRBD2. Germline assignment: CDR1 PRHDT and CDR2 FYEKMQ (reference sequence). The V and J ends lost 4 bases and 4 bases, in that order; junction bases with no gene match: 6. The CDR3 is 15 amino acids. The CDR3 DNA reads TGTGCCAGCAGCTCACATAGCGGGAGGGGTTACGAGCAGTACTTC. Residues: CASSSHSGRGYEQYF.

The chain joins TRBV19 to TRBJ2-5, with D possibly matching TRBD2 (8 bases). V lost 10 bases, J lost 5 bases, and 20 bases lay in between. This CDR3 contains 14 residues. The V gene's germline CDR1 is LNHDA and CDR2 SQIVND (reference sequence). CDR3 DNA sequence: TGTGCCACGCGTCGGGAGGGGGCAGGCGAGACCCAGTACTTC. Protein: CATRREGAGETQYF.

The J gene is TRBJ1-4, the V gene TRBV15; a possible D gene is TRBD1 (5 bases). V dropped 3 bases and J dropped 2 bases, with 13 bases sitting between them. Germline CDR1 is LNHNV and CDR2 is YYDKDF (reference sequence). The CDR3 totals 16 residues. CDR3 loop: CATSSSRRGTNEKLFF. DNA of the CDR3: TGTGCCACCAGCAGTTCCAGGAGGGGCACTAATGAAAAACTGTTTTTT.